This paragraph reports one T cell receptor (beta chain). Its matching antigen is unknown. This sample is drawn from a study of cytomegalovirus exposure and HLA in healthy donors. Study findings and constraints: Reported performance of the classifier showed diagnosis of cytomegalovirus status with high specificity and sensitivity. Reportedly, fewer N-insertions than the roughly 700-donor mean appeared in an Asian-associated ancestry cluster in a later analysis. Being productive about 87% or about 30% of the time was typical of most TCR beta V segments in an earlier analysis.

This CDR3 comprises 15 residues. Trimming removed 0 bases at V and 4 bases at J, with 11 bases between. The germline CDR1 and CDR2 sequences are SGDLS and YYNGEE. The PCR employed 60 Vbeta primers together with 13 Jbeta primers. Method: immunoSEQ multiplex PCR; TCRdb's copy keeps in-frame clones and lacks some. The sample includes 150,000 to 190,000 clones, roughly four fifths of them seen just once. Everyone who donated was a healthy bone marrow donor. The rearrangement joins TRBV9 to TRBJ2-1; D is perhaps TRBD2 (6 bases). The receptor's source is a man aged 18-30 years in good health and CMV-seronegative. Sequencing input: PBMCs. The CDR3 loop is CASSVATREYNEQFF. CDR3 DNA sequence: TGTGCCAGCAGCGTAGCGACTAGGGAGTACAATGAGCAGTTCTTC.